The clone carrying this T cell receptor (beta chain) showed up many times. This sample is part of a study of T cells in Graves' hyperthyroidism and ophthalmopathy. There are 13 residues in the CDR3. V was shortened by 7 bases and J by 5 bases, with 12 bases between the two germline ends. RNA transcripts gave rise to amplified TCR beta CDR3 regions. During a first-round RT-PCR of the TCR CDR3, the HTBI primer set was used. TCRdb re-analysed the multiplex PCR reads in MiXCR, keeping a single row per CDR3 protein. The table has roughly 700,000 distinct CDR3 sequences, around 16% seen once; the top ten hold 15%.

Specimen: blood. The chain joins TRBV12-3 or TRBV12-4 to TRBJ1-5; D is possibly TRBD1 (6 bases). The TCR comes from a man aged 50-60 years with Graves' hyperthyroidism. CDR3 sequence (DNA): TGTGCCAGCAATCTTGACAGGTATCAGCCCCAGCATTTT. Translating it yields CASNLDRYQPQHF.